Each of the 20 T cell receptor beta chains below was sequenced from the same sample in a study of T cells in Graves' hyperthyroidism and ophthalmopathy. Using RNA transcripts as the source, TCR beta CDR3 regions were amplified. HTBI primers drove first-round RT-PCR of the TCR CDR3. One entry per CDR3 protein, called by TCRdb with MiXCR from the multiplex PCR reads. The repertoire includes some 580,000 distinct CDR3 sequences, approximately 15% of them detected once, and around 3.5% sits in the top ten. Sequencing input: blood. These receptors were taken from a woman between 35 and 50 years old with Graves' ophthalmopathy.

This clonotype was recorded many times. The V call is TRBV7-2, the J call TRBJ2-3; D is uncertain. The CDR3 is made up of 15 amino acids. Per germline, CDR1 SGHTA and CDR2 FQGNSA. The germline V and J ends were trimmed by 1 base and 2 bases, with 10 bases remaining between them. This CDR3 is CASSLDTLYTDTQYF. The CDR3 DNA reads TGTGCCAGCAGCTTAGACACTTTATACACAGATACGCAGTATTTT.

As regards this clonotype: The junction and the germline gene differ at one end; a read error may be behind it. The genes are TRBV7-9 and TRBJ1-1; a possible D gene is TRBD1 (5 bases). The CDR3 contains 15 residues. Per the germline V gene, CDR1 is SEHNR and CDR2 is FQNEAQ (reference sequence). CDR3 coding DNA: TGCGCCAGCAGCCAACGACAGCTTTCGGACACTGAAGCTCTCTTT. Its protein product is CASSQRQLSDTEALF. The complete variable domain, with remaining parts taken from reference TRBV7-9 and TRBJ1-1, reads DTGVSQNPRHKITKRGQNVTFRCDPISEHNRLYWYRQTLGQGPEFLTYFQNEAQLEKSRLLSDRFSAERPKGSFSTLEIQRTEQGDSAMYLCASSQRQLSDTEALFGQGTRLTVV.

This clonotype was detected many times. The chain uses TRBV12-3 or TRBV12-4 and TRBJ1-5, with TRBD1 matching 7 bases. The CDR3 covers 14 residues. J was trimmed by 3 bases and V by 4 bases; bases with no gene match: 3. The CDR3 DNA follows: TGTGCCAGCAGTTCCGGACAGGACAATCAGCCCCAGCATTTT. It is translated as CASSSGQDNQPQHF.

This clonotype was seen more than once but under ten times. The CDR3 region has the DNA TGTGCCAGCAGCGAGGCGGGGCTGCAAGAGACCCAGTACTTC. It specifies CASSEAGLQETQYF. This rearrangement joins TRBV5-4 to TRBJ2-5; a weak D match, TRBD2 (6 bases). The ends were cut back, 4 bases at V and 2 bases at J, with 12 bases in the middle. Germline lookup yields CDR1 SGHNT and CDR2 YYREEE (reference sequence). CDR3 length: 14 amino acids.

This chain connects TRBV11-2 to TRBJ2-1; TRBD2 aligns across 13 bases. With V trimmed by 2 bases and J by 9 bases, 10 bases remained unmatched. CDR1 and CDR2 from the germline V gene are SGHAT and FQNNGV. The length of the CDR3 is 17 residues. CDR3 region: CASSLLLAGGPLSEQFF. The CDR3 bases are TGTGCCAGCAGCTTACTACTAGCGGGAGGGCCCTTAAGTGAGCAGTTCTTC.

This clonotype was observed many times. This chain links TRBV12-3 or TRBV12-4 with TRBJ1-3, with 10 positions matching TRBD1. This CDR3 comprises 15 residues. V gave up 8 bases and J gave up 2 bases; unmatched junction bases: 6. The CDR3 coding sequence is TGTGCCAGCCGCGGACAGGGGGTGACTGGAAACACCATATATTTT. Residues: CASRGQGVTGNTIYF.

This clonotype was detected ten times or more. The chain employs TRBV5-1 and TRBJ1-1; D gene uncertain. CDR3 length equals 13 residues. Germline CDR1 and CDR2: SGHRS and YFSETQ. Deletions cut 2 bases from V and 3 bases from J, with 8 bases between. Here the CDR3 reads CASSFGRDTEAFF. The DNA of the CDR3 is TGCGCCAGCAGCTTCGGACGGGACACTGAAGCTTTCTTT.

This clonotype was seen ten or more times. The chain links TRBV7-6 to TRBJ2-7; 7 nucleotides match TRBD2. Losses at the gene ends were 0 bases for V and 6 bases for J; bases not matched to a gene: 17. CDR1 is SGHVS, CDR2 FNYEAQ, per germline. The CDR3 spans 18 residues. In DNA, the CDR3 is TGTGCCAGCAGCTTAGCTCCTCCGGGGGGAAGAGCCTTTGGCGAGCAGTACTTC. Its protein is CASSLAPPGGRAFGEQYF.

The rearrangement joins TRBV28 to TRBJ1-4; 7 nucleotides match TRBD1. The junction had 12 bases not matched to a gene; V was cut back by 2 bases and J by 6 bases. Germline V CDR1 and CDR2: MDHEN, SYDVKM. The CDR3 has 17 residues. As DNA, the CDR3 is TGTGCCAGCAGTTTAGGACAGGACGTAAGCTTTTATGAAAAACTGTTTTTT. Amino acid sequence: CASSLGQDVSFYEKLFF.

This clonotype was counted at least ten times. The rearrangement links TRBV28 to TRBJ1-1; no reliable D call. The CDR3 sequence is 13 residues long. From germline, CDR1 is MDHEN and CDR2 SYDVKM. Trimming took off 3 bases at V and 3 bases at J, with 8 bases between the two ends. The CDR3 DNA reads TGTGCCAGCAGTTTTCCCGCGTACACTGAAGCTTTCTTT. As protein: CASSFPAYTEAFF.

Many counts were recorded for this clonotype. The V call is TRBV2, the J call TRBJ1-5; no reliable D call. The V end was cut by 1 base, the J end by 5 bases, with 6 bases between. This CDR3 contains 13 residues. The germline CDR1 and CDR2 sequences are SNHLY and FYNNEI. CDR3 bases: TGTGCCAGCAGTGAAGATCGGTATCAGCCCCAGCATTTT. Its protein product is CASSEDRYQPQHF.

The chain employs TRBV9 and TRBJ2-2, with D perhaps TRBD1 or TRBD2 (5 bases each). The germline V gene encodes CDR1 SGDLS and CDR2 YYNGEE. The CDR3 covers 16 residues. V was clipped by 4 bases and J by 0 bases, with 13 bases between them. The CDR3 coding sequence is TGTGCCAGCAGCCAAAGTCCGGGACCGAACACCGGGGAGCTGTTTTTT. It codes for CASSQSPGPNTGELFF. Supplemented by reference TRBV9 and TRBJ2-2, the full variable domain reads DSGVTQTPKHLITATGQRVTLRCSPRSGDLSVYWYQQSLDQGLQFLIQYYNGEERAKGNILERFSAQQFPDLHSELNLSSLELGDSALYFCASSQSPGPNTGELFFGEGSRLTVL.

This clonotype showed up just a few times. For the CDR3, the DNA is TGTGCCAGCACCTCCCTGGGTGGGAGTGGGGCAGATACGCAGTATTTT. Translating gives CASTSLGGSGADTQYF. This rearrangement joins TRBV28 to TRBJ2-3, with a tentative D call TRBD2 (5 bases). The V gene lost 7 bases and the J gene lost 4 bases, with 21 bases spanning the gap. Germline assignment: CDR1 MDHEN and CDR2 SYDVKM. The CDR3 sequence is 16 residues long.

This clonotype was observed many times. For the CDR3, the DNA is TGTGCCAGCCGGAGGGCCTACGAGCAGTACTTC. Translating it yields CASRRAYEQYF. This rearrangement joins TRBV28 to TRBJ2-7; perhaps TRBD2 as D (6 bases). Germline V gene data show CDR1 as MDHEN and CDR2 as SYDVKM. There are 11 residues in the CDR3. Trimming stripped 8 bases from V and 2 bases from J, with 7 bases between.

The chain uses TRBV6-1 and TRBJ2-7, with TRBD2 as a possible D gene (6 bases). CDR3 size: 13 residues. Germline V gene sequence: CDR1 MNHNS, CDR2 SASEGT. Trimming took off 10 bases at V and 3 bases at J, with 16 bases between the two ends. The CDR3 sequence is CAIKRVPYYEQYF. CDR3 DNA sequence: TGTGCCATCAAGCGGGTCCCTTACTACGAGCAGTACTTC.

This clonotype was recorded many times. The chain has TRBV5-1 and TRBJ2-7, with D uncertain. The germline CDR1 and CDR2 sequences are SGHRS and YFSETQ. The length of the CDR3 is 13 residues. Trimming cost V 4 bases and J 3 bases, with 11 bases left between them. CDR3 residues: CASSVSIDYEQYF. CDR3 DNA sequence: TGCGCCAGCAGCGTAAGTATAGACTACGAGCAGTACTTC. Together with reference TRBV5-1 and TRBJ2-7, the CDR3 gives the full variable domain: KAGVTQTPRYLIKTRGQQVTLSCSPISGHRSVSWYQQTPGQGLQFLFEYFSETQRNKGNFPGRFSGRQFSNSRSEMNVSTLELGDSALYLCASSVSIDYEQYFGPGTRLTVT.

This clonotype was recorded a few times. The chain employs TRBV6-2 or TRBV6-3 and TRBJ2-3; no firm D call. This CDR3 is built from 14 residues. The V gene's germline CDR1 is MNHEY and CDR2 SVGEGT. Trimming took off 4 bases at V and 2 bases at J, with 10 bases between the two ends. CDR3 DNA sequence: TGTGCCAGCAGTTCCCGGTCACCCACAGATACGCAGTATTTT. Protein: CASSSRSPTDTQYF.

This clonotype was seen more than once but under ten times. The chain has TRBV19 and TRBJ2-5; D tentatively fits TRBD1 or TRBD2 (6 bases each). The V gene's germline CDR1 is LNHDA and CDR2 SQIVND (reference sequence). Trimming removed 5 bases at V and 5 bases at J, with 18 bases between. This CDR3 comprises 15 residues. CDR3 in amino acids: CASSGIGGGEETQYF. The DNA of the CDR3 is TGTGCCAGTAGTGGAATAGGAGGGGGTGAGGAGACCCAGTACTTC. Full variable domain (outside the CDR3, taken from reference TRBV19 and TRBJ2-5): DGGITQSPKYLFRKEGQNVTLSCEQNLNHDAMYWYRQDPGQGLRLIYYSQIVNDFQKGDIAEGYSVSREKKESFPLTVTSAQKNPTAFYLCASSGIGGGEETQYFGPGTRLLVL.

V is TRBV15 and J is TRBJ2-1; D remains unclear. The CDR3 contains 13 residues. Germline CDR1 and CDR2: LNHNV and YYDKDF (reference sequence). Trimming took 1 base from V and 6 from J, leaving 7 bases between them. CDR3 in amino acids: CATSRVSRNEQFF. The CDR3 region has the DNA TGTGCCACCAGCAGAGTTAGCCGCAATGAGCAGTTCTTC.

This clonotype was counted between two and nine times. The chain recombines TRBV7-8 with TRBJ2-5; 11 bases map to TRBD1. CDR1 and CDR2 from the germline V gene are SGHVS and FQNEAQ. The CDR3 extends over 15 amino acids. V dropped 4 bases and J dropped 4; count of bases not matched to a gene: 5. CDR3 in amino acids: CASSYGQGAGETQYF. The CDR3 DNA reads TGTGCCAGCAGCTACGGACAGGGGGCGGGAGAGACCCAGTACTTC.